Here is one TCR beta chain with its context. The target antigen is unknown. The assay was immunoSEQ multiplex PCR, and TCRdb's table has in-frame clones only and misses some. This table has approximately 80,000 clones, approximately 88% appearing once. All the patients suffered relapse after autologous stem cell transplantation, and brentuximab vedotin exposure differed. CDR1 and CDR2 from the germline V gene are LNHDA and SQIVND (reference sequence). The CDR3 contains 18 residues. V shed 1 base, J shed 6 bases, and the junction held 15 bases outside the gene matches. The sample belongs to a study of PD-1 blockade in classical Hodgkin lymphoma. Broader study findings: Later analyses included only patients treated at least 1 year post-ASCT. Newly diagnosed and completely responding patients shared comparable baseline diversity. With respect to the repertoire differences, their causes, possibly disease activity or prior therapy, remain undefined. Baseline TCR diversity was reportedly lower in newly diagnosed patients than in healthy donors. It was reported as lower still in relapsed/refractory patients.

The TCR originated in a human donor with classical Hodgkin lymphoma. V and J are TRBV19 and TRBJ1-1; TRBD1 aligns across 9 bases. The sequenced sample was peripheral blood mononuclear cells (PBMCs), obtained at baseline. Written as DNA, the CDR3 is TGTGCCAGTAGTATAGTCTTATACCCGGACAGGGGCACCGCTGAAGCTTTCTTT. It translates to CASSIVLYPDRGTAEAFF.